This T cell receptor (beta chain) appears in the sequencing data of a study of blood T cell repertoires in COVID-19. For the study at large: From the United States, Italy and Spain came samples of acute and convalescent COVID-19. The cDNA or gDNA used as material had been derived from T cells, B-cell-depleted T cells, or PBMCs.

In this sample, this clone turned up once. Additional DNA sequences in this sample encode the identical CDR3. The germline CDR1 and CDR2 sequences are MDHEN and SYDVKM. The V and J ends lost 6 bases and 2 bases, in that order; junction bases with no gene match: 3. The CDR3 runs to 13 residues. TCRdb keeps only in-frame clones here, not all; method: immunoSEQ multiplex PCR. The sample yields 300,000 to 350,000 clones, roughly 87% seen once. The sample comprised peripheral blood. This chain links TRBV28 with TRBJ2-5; 7 bases fit TRBD2. This receptor was identified in a young man with active or convalescent COVID-19. The CDR3 loop is CASRASGQETQYF. In DNA form, the CDR3 reads TGTGCCAGCAGGGCTAGCGGTCAAGAGACCCAGTACTTC.